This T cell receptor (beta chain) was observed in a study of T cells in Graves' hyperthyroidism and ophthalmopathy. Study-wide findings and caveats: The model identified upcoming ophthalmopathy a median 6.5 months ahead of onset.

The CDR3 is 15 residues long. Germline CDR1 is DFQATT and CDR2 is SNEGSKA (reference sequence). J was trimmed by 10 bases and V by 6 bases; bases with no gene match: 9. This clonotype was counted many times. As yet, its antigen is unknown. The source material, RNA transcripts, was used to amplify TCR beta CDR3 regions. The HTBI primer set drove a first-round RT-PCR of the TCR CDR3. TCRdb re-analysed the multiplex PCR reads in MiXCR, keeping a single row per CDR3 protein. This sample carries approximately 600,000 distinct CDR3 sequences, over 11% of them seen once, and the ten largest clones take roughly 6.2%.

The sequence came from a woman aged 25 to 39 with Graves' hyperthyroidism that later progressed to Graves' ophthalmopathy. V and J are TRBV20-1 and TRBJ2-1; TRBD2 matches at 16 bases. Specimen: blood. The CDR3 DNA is TGCAGTGCCCCAGAGGGGACTAGCGGGAGGGGGGAGCAGTTCTTC. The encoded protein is CSAPEGTSGRGEQFF.